This T cell receptor beta chain stems from a study of blood T cell repertoires in COVID-19. Study context: The United States, Italy and Spain were the sources of the acute and convalescent COVID-19 samples. T cells, B-cell-depleted T cells, or PBMCs supplied cDNA or gDNA.

The authors' processing: Amplified reference gene primers provided the basis for estimating nucleated cell counts. Method: immunoSEQ multiplex PCR; TCRdb's copy keeps in-frame clones and lacks some. V, J and clone size are those of that table, while D and trimming were read from the DNA. The profile shows approximately 160,000 clones, roughly 77% of them singletons. This clone was seen just once. CDR1 and CDR2 (germline): LNHDA, SQIVND (reference sequence). V dropped 5 bases and J dropped 0 bases, with 13 bases sitting between them. The CDR3 is made up of 15 amino acids. The chain is built from TRBV19 and TRBJ1-2; D uncertain. Input material: peripheral blood. The receptor's source is a human donor in a cohort sampled during active COVID-19. CDR3 loop: CASSAVGETNYGYTF. CDR3 bases: TGTGCCAGTAGTGCCGTGGGAGAAACTAACTATGGCTACACCTTC.